This T cell receptor (beta chain) appears in the sequencing data of a study of cytomegalovirus exposure and HLA in healthy donors (TCRdb year 2017). At the level of the whole study: An earlier analysis of roughly 630 of the donors reported 250 to 350 Gb of sequence data and 117 million unique TCR beta sequences from 150 million to 200 million T cells. The aim of the study was to test whether cataloging public T cell receptors could identify signatures of past pathogen exposure. Among some 400 genotyped donors of the cohort, an average of roughly 230,000 unique TCR beta nucleotide sequences was sequenced per donor, of which about 18% were non-productive. HLA typing included class I and class II loci at four-digit resolution. Rather than using new phenotypic data, the later analysis identified candidate immune exposures from TCR beta sequences and from how often those sequences occurred across donors. Besides the first cohort of more than 650 subjects, a separate validation cohort made up of 90 to 150 different subjects was used. Roughly 300 gigabases of sequencing data and tens of millions of unique TCR sequences were included in an early release covering 500 to 750 HLA-typed donors. The study used immunosequencing to profile the T cell repertoires of under 700 subjects and linked those repertoires to cytomegalovirus serostatus. In a later analysis, previously published TCR beta repertoires from about 670 donors were re-analyzed and high-resolution HLA genotyping was added so that TCR occurrence patterns could be studied. A later genetic analysis used genome-wide SNP genotypes for about three fifths of the 666 donors, treating that subset as a discovery cohort. Typing coverage varied by locus: 629-630 donors for A, B, C, DRB1 and DQB1; approximately 500 for DQA1; about 570 for DPA1; roughly 450 for DPB1. An earlier analysis of some 500 of the donors used high-throughput TCR beta sequencing to judge whether each TCR beta V gene segment behaved as functional or pseudogenic. Every repertoire in the discovery cohort had been generated on one and the same sequencing platform. Among the approximately 400 genotyped donors, about 83% belonged to the genetic ancestry cluster associated with self-reported Caucasian donors. Several DR-DQ haplotypes were handled as single units for association and clustering because linkage in the cohort was strong. Donor age, sex, ethnicity and CMV serostatus were collected together with the repertoire data. To predict cytomegalovirus infection status, the study brought together high-throughput TCR immunosequencing, statistical association of individual TCRs with disease status, and machine learning. Broad study findings and their caveats: In this cohort, only TCR beta chains were sequenced, and detectable features were limited by the absence of alpha or paired-chain data. At a false discovery rate of 0.05, a later analysis linked 15,000 to 20,000 TCR beta sequences to specific HLA alleles. In vitro tests confirmed that three of the cytomegalovirus-associated TCR beta chains recognize cytomegalovirus antigens. An earlier analysis of approximately 590 of the donors showed that most TCR beta V segments appeared in productive rearrangements either about 87% or about 30% of the time, which broadly matched IMGT annotations. For the cohort, immune exposure information was limited to CMV serostatus. A group of highly shared sequence variants was considered likely to be a technical artifact of the sequencing pipeline. The earlier analysis of around 600 of the donors excluded 15 to 20 rarely observed V segments, including chromosome 9 orphons, because counts were too low. Correlated functional status among segregating V segments might be attributable to linkage disequilibrium, but an unknown experimental factor could not be ruled out. Because HLA typing was unavailable for some donors at each locus, only the typed subset was used in association tests. Presence/absence analyses assumed roughly uniform sequencing depth across donors, an assumption that may not hold. A further reported finding was that TCR beta sequences accurately predicted the HLA-A and HLA-B alleles for most subjects in the first cohort. V-gene and J-gene trimming of TCR beta chains was associated with a missense DCLRE1C variant in a later genetic analysis, and the association was replicated in an independent cohort. Several of the top co-occurrence clusters appeared to be linked to parvovirus B19, influenza, CMV and Epstein-Barr virus, according to a later analysis. Some IMGT-functional V segments, including TRBV6-2 and TRBV6-3, could not be told apart with the 87-base-pair reads, so those segments were excluded. According to a later genetic analysis, donors in an Asian-associated ancestry cluster had fewer N-insertions in productive TCRs than the approximately 670-donor mean. In a later analysis, HLA-associated TCR beta chains were found to be more clonally expanded and to have lower generation probabilities than equally common non-associated chains. In a later analysis, most CMV-associated TCR beta chains were found to appear HLA-restricted, with HLA associations seemingly driven largely by CMV exposure. In a later analysis, TCR association rates were found to vary across HLA loci, with the most associated TCRs seen for DRB1 alleles and the fewest for HLA-C alleles. Across donors, most TCR sequences were observed very rarely, whereas some public TCRs were present in many individuals. It was suggested by the authors that the approach could potentially be generalized to other disease states and immunological phenotypes. The study gave a list of 150 to 200 TCR beta chains associated with cytomegalovirus. The classifier was reported to diagnose cytomegalovirus status with high specificity and sensitivity in both the original cohort and the validation cohort. Strong co-occurrence of HLA alleles, especially DR and DQ, made assigning TCR associations to individual alleles difficult.

The library was prepared using the immunoSEQ multiplex PCR assay. For the multiplex PCR, a mixture combining 60 forward primers for TCR Vbeta segments and 13 reverse primers for TCR Jbeta segments was used. The CDR3 region of rearranged TCR beta genes was amplified from genomic DNA with a multiplex PCR assay. The amplified TCR beta libraries were sequenced on the Illumina HiSeq System as 87-base-pair reads. The paper's data handling went like this. A later analysis counted about 80 million unique TCR beta chains across the approximately 700 repertoires, and approximately 11 million of these chains were shared by at least two donors. To remove PCR and sequencing errors, raw reads were error-corrected and collapsed into unique sequences using a nearest-neighbor algorithm that merged closely related sequences. Alignment of CDR3 sequences to IMGT reference sequences was used to assign V, D and J gene segments. For a sequence to be retained, at least a six-nucleotide match to both a V gene segment and a J gene segment was required. Rearrangements were classified as productive when the CDR3 lacked stop codons and remained in frame with V and J, and all other rearrangements were classified as non-productive. CDR3 was defined according to IMGT convention as the region running from the second conserved V-encoded cysteine to the conserved J-encoded phenylalanine. The earlier analysis of approximately 590 of the donors excluded any sequence lacking an unambiguous match to a single V gene segment. In an earlier analysis of some 590 of the donors, a V segment was called functional when productive rearrangements were above 56.7%, and segregating when the standard deviation between donors exceeded 5%. A statistical classification framework was built for diagnosing cytomegalovirus status from the catalog of TCR beta chain sequences. In a later analysis, TCR nucleotide sequences were compared against IMGT/GENE-DB human TR gene sequences so that V and J genes could be assigned. In a later analysis, CDR3 sequences and most-parsimonious VDJ recombination scenarios were assigned using the TCRdist pipeline. In a later analysis, every TCR beta chain was defined by the combination of its CDR3 amino acid sequence and its V-gene family, and reads without a unique V-gene family were dropped. As a way to deal with suspected cross-contamination and a sequencing artifact, a later analysis dropped 450 to 600 nucleotide sequences that were highly shared and had low generation probability. For each public chain, a later analysis derived a clonal expansion index from normalized ranks of inferred template counts within each repertoire. Generation probabilities in a later analysis came from a VDJ recombination model fitted to out-of-frame rearrangements, and those results were checked against IGoR. In a later analysis, TCR-TCR, TCR-HLA and TCR-CMV co-occurrence was scored with hypergeometric tests, and a repertoire-size bias correction was applied to TCR pairs. In a later analysis, false discovery rates were estimated by permuting HLA or CMV assignments 20 times. In a later analysis, co-occurring TCRs were grouped using DBSCAN, and TCRdist sequence similarity was added for clustering within HLA-allele-positive subsets. Repertoires with fewer than 30,000 or more than 120,000 public chains were left out of co-occurrence clustering, as were about five repertoires with anomalous nucleotide sharing. TCRdb holds this immuneACCESS table with in-frame rearrangements only. Some clones are missing; in checked studies, unresolved V genes explain under half, and the rest has no known cause. V, J and clone size were drawn from that table, and D and trimming were deduced from the DNA. In all, the sample holds 120,000 to 150,000 clones, and roughly 90% of those were seen once. In total, the top ten clones hold roughly 0.5% of the sample.

As concerns this clone: The clone's antigen remains unknown. There are no base qualities to consult, and no much larger clone falls within one base.

V is pared back by 3 bases and J by 7 bases, with 16 bases lying between the germline termini. The CDR3 has 15 amino acids, counting the end cysteine and phenylalanine. The only DNA kept is the CDR3, 45 bases in frame from the first base. CDR1 and CDR2, per the germline V gene, are MGHDK and SYGVNS. In total, roughly 670 healthy bone marrow donors made up the cohort. At the time of sampling, every cohort member was nominally healthy, though immune exposures that went unrecorded were likely present. The donor was CMV seronegative and belonged to the group of 380 or so seronegative cohort members. Each donor provided a peripheral blood sample, and peripheral blood mononuclear cells were used for TCR beta sequencing. The Qiagen DNeasy Blood Extraction Kit was used to extract genomic DNA from the blood cell samples.

Specimen: PBMCs. The sequence links TRBV25-1 to TRBJ1-5, with no confidently assigned D gene. The sequence came from a woman between 40 and 55 years old in good health and CMV-seronegative. The nucleotide sequence is TGTGCCAGCAGTGATTATAGGGAGGTAGGGCAGCCCCAGCATTTT. It translates to CASSDYREVGQPQHF.